This paragraph reports one T cell receptor beta chain. Each donor was a Caucasian adult residing in Nashville, Tennessee. The sample originates from a study of shared clonotypes between healthy human individuals. V lost 4 bases and J lost 3; bases outside the gene matches: 14. This CDR3 comprises 17 residues. Germline loops: CDR1 LGHNT, CDR2 FRNRAP. As originally analysed: Quality scores were absent from the junction-only immunoSEQ sequences, so filtering differed. Repertoires were generated with immunoSEQ multiplex PCR, while TCRdb's copy carries only in-frame clones and drops some. The D gene and trimming were derived from the DNA, and the V and J assignments and clone size from that table. This table has some 660,000 clones, about three quarters appearing once.

The chain links TRBV12-5 to TRBJ2-5; 7 nucleotides line up with TRBD1. The sequenced material came from memory CD4+ T cells sorted from blood. Subset meaning: CD45RA-negative fraction. The sequence derives from a woman aged 25 to 39 in good health. CDR3 nucleotides: TGTGCTAGTGGTTCTCTTCTGCCAGTTGACAGGGAAGAGACCCAGTACTTC. The encoded protein is CASGSLLPVDREETQYF.